This T cell receptor beta chain was profiled in a study of regulatory T cells in long-lasting Graves disease (dated by TCRdb to about 2021). Concerning the study at large: Newly diagnosed Graves' disease patients had taken antithyroid drugs for less than 3 months. The study was conducted in China and was registered as a clinical trial. A total of about 33 samples underwent TCR sequencing, from roughly 13 patients with persistent Graves' disease and roughly 20 patients with newly diagnosed Graves' disease. Peripheral blood TCR sequencing and RNA sequencing compared persistent Graves' disease patients with newly diagnosed Graves' disease patients. Beyond this particular receptor, the publication reports: TRBV28, TRBJ1-2 and TRBJ2-5 were preferentially used in persistent disease, while TRBV20-1 and TRBJ2-1 were favored in newly diagnosed disease. Compared with newly diagnosed patients, persistent Graves' disease patients had lower TCR Shannon entropy and fewer highly expanded clones, which suggests clonal expansion. Sequencing and analysis were restricted to the TCR beta chain. The small sample size was acknowledged by the authors as a limitation that may reduce accuracy. Peripheral blood alone was examined, since thyroid tissue, which constituted the primary lesion, could not be accessed. More public clonotypes were shared among persistent patients (under 3,000) than among newly diagnosed patients (just under 1,000).

This clonotype was seen at least ten times. This receptor's antigen is unknown. No qualities accompany the bases; no much larger clone lies one base away. Trimming takes 5 bases from V and 6 bases from J, and the germline ends sit 14 bases apart. From a lookup of the germline V gene, CDR1 and CDR2 are SGHAT and FQNNGV. The CDR3 runs 14 residues from the cysteine to the phenylalanine. Here the CDR3 DNA is all that survives: 42 bases in frame from base 1. This specimen's time point label, per the study, means: newly diagnosed GD, antithyroid drugs for less than 3 months. For both TCR sequencing and RNA sequencing, RNA was extracted from PBMCs in TRIzol. Graves' disease was diagnosed according to American Thyroid Association guidelines. Recruitment of patients was carried out at an endocrinology department in Xi'an, China. From each patient, roughly 9 milliliters of peripheral blood was collected into an EDTA anticoagulant tube. Ficoll Paque Plus density gradient separation was used to isolate PBMCs, and no further T cell sorting was done. An Agilent 2100 Bioanalyzer and agarose gel were used to check RNA quality, while a NanoDrop 2000 measured RNA concentration.

The library was produced with multiplex PCR. Sequencer: Illumina HiSeq 4000. To build TCR beta libraries, CDR3 regions were amplified by Arm-PCR using iRepertoire HTBI primers. Gel purification was performed on PCR products prior to sequencing. The original methods were these. Across samples, 62 TRBV and 13 to 15 TRBJ segments were identified and used for gene usage analysis of CDR3 amino acid clonotypes. COPE and FqMerger were used to merge the filtered high-quality paired reads into contigs. BLAST was used to align contigs to IMGT TRBV, TRBD and TRBJ reference genes, with CDR3 defined following IMGT. Any clonotype with a frequency above 0.1% was classified as a highly expanded clone. Shannon entropy was used to measure repertoire diversity, and the Gini coefficient was used to measure V-J evenness. Public clonotypes were defined as clonotypes shared by more than one individual. The public reads were reprocessed in TCRdb via fastp at Q25 and MiXCR, keeping in-frame beta chains. Identical CDR3 proteins give one entry, which carries the most common genes and DNA. The V and J calls were not made by the authors but by TCRdb's processing. The sample records 400,000 to 500,000 distinct CDR3 sequences, more than 13% of which are singletons. The ten largest clonotypes hold over 15% of the sample.

The same sample was also studied in work on T cells in Graves' hyperthyroidism and ophthalmopathy. According to the second study: Stable Graves' hyperthyroidism was defined as no progression to ophthalmopathy during 18 months of follow-up. The hyperthyroidism patients were between 18 and 65 years old and newly diagnosed, with a disease duration of less than 2 months. Any patient with an uncontrolled infection, another autoimmune disease, pregnancy or lactation was excluded. Diagnoses relied on clinical symptoms, serum thyroxine and TRAb, thyroid ultrasound and orbital computed tomography. A first-round RT-PCR of the TCR CDR3 used the HTBI primer set with the Qiagen OneStep RT-PCR kit. Blood samples also contained most of the expanded thyroid clonotypes (frequency above 0.001), which suggests that blood repertoires may reflect thyroid immune responses. A 13 V-J signature model separated ophthalmopathy from stable hyperthyroidism, with 87.88% sensitivity and 81.08% specificity in cross-validation and 80%/75% in testing. In validation, the model predicted progression to ophthalmopathy a median of roughly six months before onset, with approximately 71% sensitivity and nearly 75% specificity. To identify TCR V-J signatures that set the groups apart, the researchers used a discovery cohort of more than 95 patients, made up of under 50 with Graves' ophthalmopathy and 55 to 65 with stable Graves' hyperthyroidism. Prospective prediction of ophthalmopathy was tested in an independent validation cohort consisting of 18 hyperthyroidism patients and around 16 patients who later progressed to ophthalmopathy. For training and testing, the 110 or so patients in the discovery cohort were randomly divided in a 7:3 ratio. In addition, the study compared T-cell repertoires in thyroid tissue and in blood from roughly six Graves' hyperthyroidism patients. Following sampling, methimazole starting at 30 mg daily was given to hyperthyroidism patients, and high-dose intravenous methylprednisolone was given to ophthalmopathy patients. The libraries were constructed in a second round of multiplex PCR and then size-selected and purified. Paired-end sequencing of the libraries was performed with 100 bp reads on an Illumina HiSeq2000. SOAPnuke was used to process the raw data, removing reads that contained adapters or uncalled bases, had a mean Phred below 15, or lacked an exact match to the constant primer or identifier. COPE v1.2.5 was used to merge the high-quality paired reads, and each unique nucleotide sequence was defined as a clonotype. Clonotypes were aligned to IMGT TRBV, TRBD and TRBJ reference segments using MiTCR v1.1. Only V-J combinations with frequency above 0.0001, covering about 99% of repertoires, were analysed. A TCS score was defined as the ratio of F50 (clonal expansion) to E x V (chaos), with BLOSUM62-based TCRdist applied between CDR3 peptides within each V-J. Welch's t-statistics and random forest reduced around 520 V-J features to 13, which were used in a naive Bayes classifier (R e1071). Sample size was not statistically predetermined, and blinding of investigators to group allocation was not performed. The paper describes TCR Vbeta CDR3 sequencing of about 140 peripheral blood samples, made up of 43 ophthalmopathy patients, 70 to 75 hyperthyroidism patients and 17 progressor patients.

This material consisted of peripheral blood mononuclear cells (PBMCs), taken at new diagnosis, from a patient treated with antithyroid drugs. This clonotype was obtained from a woman in her twenties or thirties with Graves disease. Donor details come from another sample of the same person, matched by shared clones. This sequence uses TRBV11-2 and TRBJ1-3; there is no confident call for the D gene. The CDR3 is CASSPVSPLNTIYF. The nucleotides are TGTGCCAGCAGCCCAGTGAGCCCGTTAAACACCATATATTTT.